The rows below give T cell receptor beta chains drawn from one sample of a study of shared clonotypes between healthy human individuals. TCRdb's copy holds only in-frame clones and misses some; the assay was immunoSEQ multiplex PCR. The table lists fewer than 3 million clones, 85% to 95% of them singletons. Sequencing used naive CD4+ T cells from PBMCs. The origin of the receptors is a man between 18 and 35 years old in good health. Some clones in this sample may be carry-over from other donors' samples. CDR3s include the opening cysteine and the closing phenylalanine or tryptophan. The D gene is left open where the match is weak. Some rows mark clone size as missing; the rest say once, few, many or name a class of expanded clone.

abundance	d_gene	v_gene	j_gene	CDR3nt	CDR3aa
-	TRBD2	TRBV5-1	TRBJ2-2	TGCGCCAGCAGCTGGGGGACTAGCGGGAGATTAGCCGGGGAGCTGTTTTTT	CASSWGTSGRLAGELFF
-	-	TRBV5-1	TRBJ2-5	TGCGCCAGCAGCTCCAGGGGGGACGGGACCCAGTACTTC	CASSSRGDGTQYF
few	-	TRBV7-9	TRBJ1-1	TGTGCCAGCAGCTCCCACATCTCGAACACTGAAGCTTTCTTT	CASSSHISNTEAFF
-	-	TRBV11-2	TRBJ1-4	TGTGCCAGCAGCTCTGGCCGACGGAGGGAGTACGGTAATGAAAAACTGTTTTTT	CASSSGRRREYGNEKLFF
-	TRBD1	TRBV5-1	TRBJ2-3	TGCGCCAGCAGCTGGAGGGACAGGAGCACAGATACGCAGTATTTT	CASSWRDRSTDTQYF
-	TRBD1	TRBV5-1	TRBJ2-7	TGCGCCAGCAGCCCACGGGTCAGGGGGCACGAGCAGTACTTC	CASSPRVRGHEQYF
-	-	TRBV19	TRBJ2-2	TGTGCCACCGCCGAGTTTCGGAACACCGGGGAGCTGTTTTTT	CATAEFRNTGELFF
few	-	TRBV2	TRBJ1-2	TGTGCCAGCAAAATGGGTTCGACCGCTGGGGGCTACACCTTC	CASKMGSTAGGYTF
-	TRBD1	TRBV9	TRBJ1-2	TGTGCCAGCAGCGTAGAGAGGACAGGGGCGAGTGGCTACACCTTC	CASSVERTGASGYTF
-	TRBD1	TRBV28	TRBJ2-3	TGTGCCACCATTAACCCGGACAGGGGCACAGATACGCAGTATTTT	CATINPDRGTDTQYF
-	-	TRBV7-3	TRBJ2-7	TGTGCCAGCAGCCCAGACATCCGCCTCGAGCAGTACTTC	CASSPDIRLEQYF
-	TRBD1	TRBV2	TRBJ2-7	TGTGCCAGCAGCGGACAGGGCCGGCCCTACGAGCAGTACTTC	CASSGQGRPYEQYF
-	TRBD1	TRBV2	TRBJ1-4	TGTGCCAGCAGTGCCCGAAGGACAGGGGGCACTAATGAAAAACTGTTTTTT	CASSARRTGGTNEKLFF
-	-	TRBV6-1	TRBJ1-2	TGTGCCAGCAGTGTGCAGGGAAACTATGGCTACACCTTC	CASSVQGNYGYTF
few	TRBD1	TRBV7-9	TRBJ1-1	TGTGCCAGCAGCCAGGGGGGACACGTAGCTTTCTTT	CASSQGGHVAFF
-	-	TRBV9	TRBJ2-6	TGTGCCAGCAGCGTAGCGGTAGGGTCTGGGGCCAACGTCCTGACTTTC	CASSVAVGSGANVLTF
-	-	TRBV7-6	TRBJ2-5	TGTGCCAGCAGCTTACTTCACGGAGGGGGGCGGGAGACCCAGTACTTC	CASSLLHGGGRETQYF
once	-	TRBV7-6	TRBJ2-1	TGTGCCAGCAGCCCGGTTAACAATGAGCAGTTCTTC	CASSPVNNEQFF
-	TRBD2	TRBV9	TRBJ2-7	TGTGCCAGCAGCCCAAGGGGGGGACTAGCGAGCGAGCAGTACTTC	CASSPRGGLASEQYF
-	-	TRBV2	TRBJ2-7	TGTGCCAGCAGTGACGGGCTAGGGGCCGAGCAGTACTTC	CASSDGLGAEQYF
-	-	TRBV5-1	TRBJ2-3	TGCGCCAGCAGCTTGACAGGGTTAATCGGGACAGATACGCAGTATTTT	CASSLTGLIGTDTQYF
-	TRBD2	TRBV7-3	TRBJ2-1	TGTGCCAGCAGCTTAAATAGCGGGAGAGGTGAGCAGTTCTTC	CASSLNSGRGEQFF
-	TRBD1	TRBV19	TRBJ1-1	TGTGCCAGTAGTATAGGGATGGACAGGGGAAGAACTGAAGCTTTCTTT	CASSIGMDRGRTEAFF
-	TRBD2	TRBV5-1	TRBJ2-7	TGCGCCAGCAGCAGAGAAGGGACTAGCGGGAGCGAGCAGTACTTC	CASSREGTSGSEQYF
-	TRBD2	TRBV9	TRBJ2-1	TGTGCCAGCAGCCCAGGACTAGGCTGGGATGAGCAGTTCTTC	CASSPGLGWDEQFF
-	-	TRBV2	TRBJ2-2	TGTGCCAGCAACAGGAGGAGCAACACCGGGGAGCTGTTTTTT	CASNRRSNTGELFF
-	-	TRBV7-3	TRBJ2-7	TGTGCCAGCAGCTTAACGCGGACTGGCTCCTACGAGCAGTACTTC	CASSLTRTGSYEQYF
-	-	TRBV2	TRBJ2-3	TGTGCCAGCAGTGAGACCCAAATGTCGTCAGATACGCAGTATTTT	CASSETQMSSDTQYF
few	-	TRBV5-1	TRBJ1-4	TGCGCCAGCAGCTTGGGAGGAGTTGGGGAAAAACTGTTTTTT	CASSLGGVGEKLFF
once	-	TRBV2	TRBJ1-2	TGTGCCAGCAGCCAGAACTATGGCTACACCTTC	CASSQNYGYTF
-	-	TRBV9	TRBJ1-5	TGTGCCAGCAGCGATGGAATTCAGCCCCAGCATTTT	CASSDGIQPQHF
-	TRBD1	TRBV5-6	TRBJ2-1	TGTGCCAGCAGCAGGAAAACAGGGGGGCATGAGCAGTTCTTC	CASSRKTGGHEQFF
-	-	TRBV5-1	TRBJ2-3	TGCGCCAGCAGAAAACAGGAGACAGATACGCAGTATTTT	CASRKQETDTQYF
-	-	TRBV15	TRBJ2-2	TGTGCCACCAGCAGAGTTTCCAACACCGGGGAGCTGTTTTTT	CATSRVSNTGELFF
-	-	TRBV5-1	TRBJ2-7	TGCGCCAGCAGCTTGGGAGGTTTAGGTCCCTCCTACGAGCAGTACTTC	CASSLGGLGPSYEQYF
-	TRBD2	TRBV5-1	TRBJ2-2	TGCGCCAGCAGCTTGTCCCTAGCGGGTAACACCGGGGAGCTGTTTTTT	CASSLSLAGNTGELFF
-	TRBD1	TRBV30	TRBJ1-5	TGTGCCTGGAGCCTCCAGGGGGATCAGCCCCAGCATTTT	CAWSLQGDQPQHF
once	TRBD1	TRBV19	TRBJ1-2	TGTGCCAGTAGTAGCAAGACAGGGGCAGTAAACTATGGCTACACCTTC	CASSSKTGAVNYGYTF
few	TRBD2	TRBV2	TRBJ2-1	TGTGCCAGCAGAAGCGGGAGTGGGAATGAGCAGTTCTTC	CASRSGSGNEQFF
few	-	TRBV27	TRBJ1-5	TGTGCCAGCAGTCCGGACACCGTCAATCAGCCCCAGCATTTT	CASSPDTVNQPQHF
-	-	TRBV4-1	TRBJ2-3	TGCGCCAGCAGCCAAGAGGGGAGGGGGCGAGGTACAGATACGCAGTATTTT	CASSQEGRGRGTDTQYF